This TCR beta chain was profiled in a study of identifying expanded T cells in peripheral blood (dated by TCRdb to between 2019 and 2020). Study-level background: Technical replicates were generated by sequencing separate aliquots of the same genomic DNA pool, with four replicates compared pairwise.

TCRbeta CDR3 regions were profiled with the immunoSEQ Assay using bias-controlled multiplex PCR amplification of genomic DNA. Regarding the original processing steps: To quantify the absolute abundance of each unique TCRbeta CDR3 region, the sequences were collapsed and filtered. Differential abundance was tested with a binomial (Fisher-equivalent) model and with a beta-binomial model adding time-dependent variance fitted from healthy donors. Clones with fewer than 5 combined templates were removed, and differential abundance was called for clones with a Benjamini-Hochberg FDR below 0.01. The form v = (b*log(k)+a)^2 was used to model beta-binomial variance as a function of total template count across the two samples. In its TCRdb copy, this immuneACCESS table keeps in-frame sequences only and misses some clones. Where compared with another copy, unresolved V genes explain less than half of these, and the others have no known cause. The DNA gave D and trimming, while V, J and clone size come from that table. The sample includes some 81,000 clones, with just under 85% observed a single time. Of the sample, 18% falls within the top ten clones.

No immune events, such as infections, were documented for the healthy donors during the collection period. Blood repertoires from healthy donors were used as a training cohort for calibrating time-dependent variance in a beta-binomial model of differential abundance of T-cell clones. There were 10 healthy donors in the training cohort, of whom 3 were female and 7 were male. An age range of about 25 to 64 years, with an average of roughly 47 years, was recorded for the donors. Whole blood from each healthy donor was obtained from a commercial supplier and was collected at three time points two to three weeks apart. Genomic DNA was extracted from unsorted whole blood for immunosequencing. Ends trimmed: V by 4 bases, J by 3 bases; bases unmatched to a gene: 2. The CDR1 and CDR2 encoded by the germline V gene are MGHDK and SYGVNS. Taken from cysteine to phenylalanine, the CDR3 has 14 residues. This entry keeps only the CDR3 DNA: 42 bases, framed from base 1.

As concerns this clone: The clone's antigen remains unknown. Base quality data are lacking; no much larger clone is found one base away.

General study outcomes and caveats: The authors expected biological variance in healthy repertoires might increase further over much longer intervals such as months to years. Variance in clone template counts between approximately two-week samples significantly increased with total template count across all healthy donors. The beta-binomial model significantly reduced the number of clones called differentially abundant and the false-positive rate across all healthy-donor time intervals. Around 1.3 differentially abundant clones were flagged by the binomial model between technical replicates, whereas about 15 and 18 were flagged over around two weeks and four weeks, respectively.

The chain employs TRBV25-1 and TRBJ1-3; 8 middle bases align to TRBD1. The clonotype comes from a person aged 18 to 69 in good health. Sequenced material: blood. The DNA is as follows: TGTGCCAGCAGTGCGACAGGGGTTGGAAACACCATATATTTT. Translated, it gives CASSATGVGNTIYF.